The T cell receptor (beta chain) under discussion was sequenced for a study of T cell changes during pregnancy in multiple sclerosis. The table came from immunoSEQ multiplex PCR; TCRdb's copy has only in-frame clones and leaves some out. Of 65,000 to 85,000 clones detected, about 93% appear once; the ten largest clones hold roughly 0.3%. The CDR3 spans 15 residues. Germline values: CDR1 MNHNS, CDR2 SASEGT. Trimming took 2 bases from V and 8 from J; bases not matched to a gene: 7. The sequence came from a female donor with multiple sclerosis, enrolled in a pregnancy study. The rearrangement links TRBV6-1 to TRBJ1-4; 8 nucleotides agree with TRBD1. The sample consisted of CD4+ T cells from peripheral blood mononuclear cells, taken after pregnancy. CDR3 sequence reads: CASSENNRGWEKLFF. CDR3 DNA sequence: TGTGCCAGCAGTGAAAATAACAGGGGGTGGGAAAAACTGTTTTTT.